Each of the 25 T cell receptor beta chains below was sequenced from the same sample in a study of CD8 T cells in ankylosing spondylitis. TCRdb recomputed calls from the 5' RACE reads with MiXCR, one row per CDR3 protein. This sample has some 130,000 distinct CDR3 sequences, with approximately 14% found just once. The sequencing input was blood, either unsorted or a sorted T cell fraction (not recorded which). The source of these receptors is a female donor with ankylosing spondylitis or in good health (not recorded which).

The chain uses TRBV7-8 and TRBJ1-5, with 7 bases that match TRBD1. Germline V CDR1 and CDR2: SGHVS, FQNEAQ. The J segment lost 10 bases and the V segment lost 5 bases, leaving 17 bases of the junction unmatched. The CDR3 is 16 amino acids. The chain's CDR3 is CASSGRDRSDNRPQHF. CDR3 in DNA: TGTGCCAGCAGCGGCCGGGACAGATCAGACAATCGACCCCAGCATTTT. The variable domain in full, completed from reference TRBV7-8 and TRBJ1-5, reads GAGVSQSPRYKVAKRGQDVALRCDPISGHVSLFWYQQALGQGPEFLTYFQNEAQLDKSGLPSDRFFAERPEGSVSTLKIQRTQQEDSAVYLCASSGRDRSDNRPQHFGDGTRLSIL.

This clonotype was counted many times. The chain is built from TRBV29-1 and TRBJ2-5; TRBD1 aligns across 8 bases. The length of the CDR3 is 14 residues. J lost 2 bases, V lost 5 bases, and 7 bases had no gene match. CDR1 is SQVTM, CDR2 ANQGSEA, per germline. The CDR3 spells CSVLFYRGQETQYF. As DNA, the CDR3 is TGCAGCGTTTTGTTTTACAGGGGGCAAGAGACCCAGTACTTC.

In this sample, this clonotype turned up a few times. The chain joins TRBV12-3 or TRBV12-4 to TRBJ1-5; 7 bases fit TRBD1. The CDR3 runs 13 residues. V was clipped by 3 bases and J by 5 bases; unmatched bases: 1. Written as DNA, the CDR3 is TGTGCCAGCAGTTTTACAGGGGATCAGCCCCAGCATTTT. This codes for CASSFTGDQPQHF.

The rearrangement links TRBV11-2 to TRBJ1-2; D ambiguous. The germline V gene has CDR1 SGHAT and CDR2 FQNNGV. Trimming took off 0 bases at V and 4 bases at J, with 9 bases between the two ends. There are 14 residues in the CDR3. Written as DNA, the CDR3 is TGTGCCAGCAGCTTAGAGCGGGCCGCCTATGGCTACACCTTC. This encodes CASSLERAAYGYTF.

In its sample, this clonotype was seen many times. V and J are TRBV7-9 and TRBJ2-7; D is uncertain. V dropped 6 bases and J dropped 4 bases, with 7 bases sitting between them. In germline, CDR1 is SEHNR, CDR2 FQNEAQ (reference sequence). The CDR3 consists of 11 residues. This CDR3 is CASRSGYEQYF. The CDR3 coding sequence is TGTGCCAGCAGGTCCGGATACGAGCAGTACTTC.

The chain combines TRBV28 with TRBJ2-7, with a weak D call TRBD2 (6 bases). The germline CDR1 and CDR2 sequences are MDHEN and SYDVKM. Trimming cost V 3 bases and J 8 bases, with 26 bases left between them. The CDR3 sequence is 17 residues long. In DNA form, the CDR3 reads TGTGCCAGCAGTTTGCGTTTCCCGACTAGGCCTCCAGGACAGCAGTACTTC. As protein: CASSLRFPTRPPGQQYF. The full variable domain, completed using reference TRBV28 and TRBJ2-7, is DVKVTQSSRYLVKRTGEKVFLECVQDMDHENMFWYRQDPGLGLRLIYFSYDVKMKEKGDIPEGYSVSREKKERFSLILESASTNQTSMYLCASSLRFPTRPPGQQYFGPGTRLTVT.

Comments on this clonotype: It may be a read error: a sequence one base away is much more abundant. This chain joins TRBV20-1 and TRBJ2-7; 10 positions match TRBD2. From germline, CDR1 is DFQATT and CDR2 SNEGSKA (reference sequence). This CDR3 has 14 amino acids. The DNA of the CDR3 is TGCTGTGCTAGGGGGGGGACTAGCGTCAACGAGCAGTACTTC. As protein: CCARGGTSVNEQYF.

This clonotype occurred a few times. The CDR3 coding sequence is TGTGCCAGCAGCCACGGACTAGCAATGGAGACCCAGTACTTC. This sequence encodes CASSHGLAMETQYF. The rearrangement links TRBV3-1 to TRBJ2-5, with 8 bases fitting TRBD2. The CDR3 loop spans 14 amino acids. CDR1 is LGHDT, CDR2 YNNKEL, per germline (reference sequence). Losses at the gene ends were 3 bases for V and 5 bases for J; bases not matched to a gene: 5.

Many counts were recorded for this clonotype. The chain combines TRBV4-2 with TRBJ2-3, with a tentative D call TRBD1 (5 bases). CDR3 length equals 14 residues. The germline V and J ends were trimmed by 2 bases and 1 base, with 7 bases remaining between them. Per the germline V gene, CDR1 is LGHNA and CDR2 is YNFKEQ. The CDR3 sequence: CASSQIGGTDTQYF. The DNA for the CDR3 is TGTGCCAGCAGCCAAATAGGGGGCACAGATACGCAGTATTTT.

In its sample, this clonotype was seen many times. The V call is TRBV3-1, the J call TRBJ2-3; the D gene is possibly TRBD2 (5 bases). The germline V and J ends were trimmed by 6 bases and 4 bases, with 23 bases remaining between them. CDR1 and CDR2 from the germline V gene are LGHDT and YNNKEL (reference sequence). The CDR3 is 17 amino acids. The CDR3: CASRRQGPGSRADTQYF. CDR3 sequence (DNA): TGTGCCAGCAGACGACAAGGACCCGGGTCGAGGGCAGATACGCAGTATTTT.

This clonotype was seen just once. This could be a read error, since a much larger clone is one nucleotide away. CDR3 sequence (DNA): TGTGCCAGCAGTTCCCCGACAGGGGCTAGTCATACTGAAGCTTTCTTT. It is translated as CASSSPTGASHTEAFF. This sequence joins TRBV28 and TRBJ1-1, with 8 bases matching TRBD1. CDR3 length: 16 residues. Germline V gene sequence: CDR1 MDHEN, CDR2 SYDVKM. J lost 5 bases, V lost 4 bases, and 12 bases had no gene match.

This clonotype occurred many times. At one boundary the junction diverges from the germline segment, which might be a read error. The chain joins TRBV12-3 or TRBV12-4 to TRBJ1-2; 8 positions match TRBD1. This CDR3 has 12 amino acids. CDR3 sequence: CASSLNDRGSYF. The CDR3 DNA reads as TGTGCCAGCAGTTTGAACGACAGGGGATCATACTTC.

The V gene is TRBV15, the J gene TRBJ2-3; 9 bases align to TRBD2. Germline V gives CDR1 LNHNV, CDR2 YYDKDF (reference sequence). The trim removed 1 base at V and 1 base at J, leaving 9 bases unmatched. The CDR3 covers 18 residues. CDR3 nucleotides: TGTGCCACCAGCAGAGGTGTTAGCGGGAGCGGGGGCACAGATACGCAGTATTTT. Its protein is CATSRGVSGSGGTDTQYF.

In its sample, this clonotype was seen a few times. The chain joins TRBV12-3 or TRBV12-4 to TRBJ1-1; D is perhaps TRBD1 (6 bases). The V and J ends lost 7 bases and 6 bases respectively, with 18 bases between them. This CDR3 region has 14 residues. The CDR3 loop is CASIYGQGRPEAFF. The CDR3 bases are TGTGCCAGCATCTATGGGCAGGGGAGGCCTGAAGCTTTCTTT.

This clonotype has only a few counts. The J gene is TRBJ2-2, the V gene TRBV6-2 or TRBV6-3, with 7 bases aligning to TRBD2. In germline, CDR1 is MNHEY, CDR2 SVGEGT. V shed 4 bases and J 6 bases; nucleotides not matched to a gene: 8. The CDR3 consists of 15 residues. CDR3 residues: CASSFRTSLAGELFF. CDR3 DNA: TGTGCCAGCAGTTTCAGGACTAGTTTGGCCGGGGAGCTGTTTTTT.

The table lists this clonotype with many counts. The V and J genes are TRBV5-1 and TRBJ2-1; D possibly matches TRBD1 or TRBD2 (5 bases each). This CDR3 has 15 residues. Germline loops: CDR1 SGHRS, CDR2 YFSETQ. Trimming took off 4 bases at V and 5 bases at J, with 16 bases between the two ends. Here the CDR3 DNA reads TGCGCCAGCAGCCCAGTGGGACCGTTTGACAATGAGCAGTTCTTC. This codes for CASSPVGPFDNEQFF.

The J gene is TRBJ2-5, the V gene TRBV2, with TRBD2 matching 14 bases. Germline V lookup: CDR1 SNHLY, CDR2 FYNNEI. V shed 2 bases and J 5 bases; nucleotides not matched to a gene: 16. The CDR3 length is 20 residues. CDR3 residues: CASSELGTGTSGSIRETQYF. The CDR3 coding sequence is TGTGCCAGCAGTGAACTTGGGACAGGGACTAGCGGGAGTATAAGGGAGACCCAGTACTTC.

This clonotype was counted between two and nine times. CDR3 residues: CASSPRDRNYNEQFF. DNA for the CDR3: TGTGCCAGCAGCCCCCGGGACAGGAATTACAATGAGCAGTTCTTC. This chain joins TRBV9 and TRBJ2-1, with 8 bases lining up with TRBD1. Losses at the gene ends were 4 bases for V and 4 bases for J; bases not matched to a gene: 7. The germline V gene has CDR1 SGDLS and CDR2 YYNGEE. The CDR3 is 15 amino acids.

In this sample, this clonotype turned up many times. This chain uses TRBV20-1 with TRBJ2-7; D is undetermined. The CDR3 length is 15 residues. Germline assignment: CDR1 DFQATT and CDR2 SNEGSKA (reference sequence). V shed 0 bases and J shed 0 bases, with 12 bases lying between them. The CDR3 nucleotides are TGCAGTGCTAGAGATCCGGTCTACCTCTCCTACGAGCAGTACTTC. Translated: CSARDPVYLSYEQYF.

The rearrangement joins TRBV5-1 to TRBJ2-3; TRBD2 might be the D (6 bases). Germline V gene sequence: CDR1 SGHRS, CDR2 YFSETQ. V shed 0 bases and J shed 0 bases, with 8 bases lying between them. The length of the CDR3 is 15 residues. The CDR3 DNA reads TGCGCCAGCAGCTTGGGTAGCGGAAGCACAGATACGCAGTATTTT. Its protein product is CASSLGSGSTDTQYF. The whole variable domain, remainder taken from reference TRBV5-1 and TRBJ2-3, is KAGVTQTPRYLIKTRGQQVTLSCSPISGHRSVSWYQQTPGQGLQFLFEYFSETQRNKGNFPGRFSGRQFSNSRSEMNVSTLELGDSALYLCASSLGSGSTDTQYFGPGTRLTVL.

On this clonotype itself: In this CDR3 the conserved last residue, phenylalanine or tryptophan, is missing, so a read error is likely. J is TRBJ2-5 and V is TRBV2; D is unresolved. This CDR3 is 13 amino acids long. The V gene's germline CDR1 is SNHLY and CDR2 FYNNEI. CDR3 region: CAGSGSSPETQYL. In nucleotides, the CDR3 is TGTGCCGGCAGTGGGTCATCCCCGGAGACCCAGTACTTG.

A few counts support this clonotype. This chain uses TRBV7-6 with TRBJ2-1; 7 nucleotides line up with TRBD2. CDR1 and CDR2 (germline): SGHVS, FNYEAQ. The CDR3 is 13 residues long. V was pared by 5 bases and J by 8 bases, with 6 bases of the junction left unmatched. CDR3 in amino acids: CASSQERGYEQFF. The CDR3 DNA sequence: TGTGCCAGCAGCCAGGAGCGGGGCTATGAGCAGTTCTTC.

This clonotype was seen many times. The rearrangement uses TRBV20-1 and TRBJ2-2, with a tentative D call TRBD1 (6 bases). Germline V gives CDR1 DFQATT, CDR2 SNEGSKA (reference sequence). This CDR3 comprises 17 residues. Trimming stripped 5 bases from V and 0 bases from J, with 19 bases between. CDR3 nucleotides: TGCAGTGCTCCCCTCATTACAGGGTTCCCGAACACCGGGGAGCTGTTTTTT. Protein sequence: CSAPLITGFPNTGELFF.

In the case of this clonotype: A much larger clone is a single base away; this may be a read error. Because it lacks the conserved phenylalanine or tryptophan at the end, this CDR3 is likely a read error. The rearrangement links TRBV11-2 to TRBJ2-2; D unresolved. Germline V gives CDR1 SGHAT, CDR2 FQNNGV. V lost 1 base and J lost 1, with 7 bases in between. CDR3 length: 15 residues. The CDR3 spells CASSLGSGNTGELFI. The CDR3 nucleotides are TGTGCCAGCAGCTTAGGTTCCGGGAACACCGGGGAGCTGTTTATT.

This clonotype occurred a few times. CDR3 DNA sequence: TGTGCCAGCAGCCAAGGGCCAGGGGTCCTCACAGATACGCAGTATTTT. Amino acid sequence: CASSQGPGVLTDTQYF. The J gene is TRBJ2-3, the V gene TRBV14, with D possibly being TRBD1 (6 bases). The ends were cut back, 1 base at V and 2 bases at J, with 13 bases in the middle. The CDR3 covers 16 residues. Germline values: CDR1 SGHDN, CDR2 FVKESK. The full variable domain, its missing parts supplied by reference TRBV14 and TRBJ2-3, is EAGVTQFPSHSVIEKGQTVTLRCDPISGHDNLYWYRRVMGKEIKFLLHFVKESKQDESGMPNNRFLAERTGGTYSTLKVQPAELEDSGVYFCASSQGPGVLTDTQYFGPGTRLTVL.